The 29 T cell receptor beta chains presented below share a single source sample, sequenced in a study of T-cell memory formation after mild COVID-19. From the 5' RACE reads, TCRdb called clonotypes with MiXCR, one entry per CDR3 protein. The sample holds 190,000 or so distinct CDR3 sequences, 27% seen once. Sequenced sample: PBMCs or a T cell subset sorted from them (not recorded which). The origin of the receptors is an adult woman who had mild COVID-19 (a few samples of this study predate the infection). Cell type and time point are not known.

This clonotype has more than one count but fewer than ten. The rearrangement links TRBV5-1 to TRBJ2-3; D uncertain. Trimming took off 5 bases at V and 2 bases at J, with 15 bases between the two ends. CDR3 size: 15 residues. Germline V lookup: CDR1 SGHRS, CDR2 YFSETQ. CDR3 in DNA: TGCGCCAGCAGGCTTCCGGGCGGAACCACAGATACGCAGTATTTT. This translates into CASRLPGGTTDTQYF.

This clonotype was seen more than once but under ten times. The rearrangement uses TRBV5-1 and TRBJ1-1, with D maybe TRBD1 (5 bases). CDR3 size: 15 residues. V was pared by 4 bases and J by 0 bases, with 13 bases between. Germline V lookup: CDR1 SGHRS, CDR2 YFSETQ. CDR3 in amino acids: CASSGGRDMNTEAFF. In nucleotides, the CDR3 is TGCGCCAGCAGCGGGGGGAGAGACATGAACACTGAAGCTTTCTTT. The full variable domain, completed using reference TRBV5-1 and TRBJ1-1, is KAGVTQTPRYLIKTRGQQVTLSCSPISGHRSVSWYQQTPGQGLQFLFEYFSETQRNKGNFPGRFSGRQFSNSRSEMNVSTLELGDSALYLCASSGGRDMNTEAFFGQGTRLTVV.

This chain joins TRBV2 and TRBJ2-5; no firm D call. Looked up from germline, CDR1 is SNHLY and CDR2 is FYNNEI. The CDR3 length is 12 residues. The V end lost 7 bases, the J end lost 2 bases, and 8 bases lay between the germline ends. CDR3 coding DNA: TGTGCCAGCATAACAGAGCAAGAGACCCAGTACTTC. This codes for CASITEQETQYF.

This clonotype was found a few times. The chain is built from TRBV4-3 and TRBJ2-7, with D tentatively TRBD2 (5 bases). The CDR3 covers 15 residues. From germline, CDR1 is LGHNA and CDR2 YSLEER. The V gene lost 4 bases and the J gene lost 2 bases, with 15 bases spanning the gap. The CDR3 here is CASSPHREMTYEQYF. The CDR3 nucleotides are TGCGCCAGCAGCCCCCATCGGGAAATGACCTACGAGCAGTACTTC.

There are a few counts of this clonotype. The gene calls are TRBV5-1 and TRBJ2-1; TRBD2 agrees at 14 bases. The V gene's germline CDR1 is SGHRS and CDR2 YFSETQ. The CDR3 has 19 residues. Unmatched junction bases numbered 8, after V lost 3 bases and J lost 0 bases. This CDR3 is CASSSRLAGGFLSYNEQFF. As DNA, the CDR3 is TGCGCCAGCAGCTCCAGACTAGCGGGGGGGTTCCTCTCCTACAATGAGCAGTTCTTC.

This clonotype was seen more than once but under ten times. The chain has TRBV5-1 and TRBJ1-1; D might be TRBD1 (6 bases). The CDR3 sequence is 15 residues long. Trimming removed 0 bases at V and 5 bases at J, with 14 bases between. Germline V gene data show CDR1 as SGHRS and CDR2 as YFSETQ. CDR3 amino acids: CASSLARGRGTEAFF. CDR3 DNA sequence: TGCGCCAGCAGCTTGGCTCGGGGGCGCGGGACTGAAGCTTTCTTT.

This rearrangement joins TRBV12-3 or TRBV12-4 to TRBJ2-1, with 7 bases aligning to TRBD2. The CDR3 has 14 amino acids. After removal of 5 bases from V and 10 bases from J, the junction contained 11 bases not matched to a gene. This CDR3 reads CASSLREGWLEQFF. Written as DNA, the CDR3 is TGTGCCAGCAGTCTTAGGGAGGGGTGGCTCGAGCAGTTCTTC.

This chain links TRBV12-3 or TRBV12-4 with TRBJ1-1; 9 bases line up with TRBD1. CDR3 length: 16 residues. The V segment lost 4 bases and the J segment 5 bases; nucleotides outside the gene matches: 11. The CDR3 loop reads CASSSGLRQGGTEAFF. The CDR3 DNA reads as TGTGCCAGCAGTTCTGGTTTGCGACAGGGGGGAACTGAAGCTTTCTTT.

This clonotype has just a few counts. The chain has TRBV15 and TRBJ2-2, with TRBD2 matching 10 bases. Germline V lookup: CDR1 LNHNV, CDR2 YYDKDF (reference sequence). Trimming took 1 base from V and 5 from J; bases not matched to a gene: 4. The CDR3 is 16 residues long. In DNA, the CDR3 is TGTGCCACCAGCAGAGGTAGCGGGGGGAGAACCGGGGAGCTGTTTTTT. It is translated as CATSRGSGGRTGELFF.

This clonotype was seen a few times. This chain joins TRBV20-1 and TRBJ2-7; D not certain. The CDR3 is 13 residues long. Trimming removed 1 base from V and 3 bases from J, with 10 bases in between. Germline-derived CDR1 and CDR2 are DFQATT and SNEGSKA (reference sequence). CDR3 coding DNA: TGCAGTGCTAGAGGAGACAAGAACTACGAGCAGTACTTC. This codes for CSARGDKNYEQYF.

Only a few counts were recorded for this clonotype. The chain couples TRBV12-3 or TRBV12-4 to TRBJ1-5; weak D call: TRBD1 (6 bases). The V end was cut by 2 bases, the J end by 4 bases, with 9 bases between. The CDR3 has 14 amino acids. This chain's CDR3 is CASSLQGLNQPQHF. The CDR3 region has the DNA TGTGCCAGCAGTTTACAGGGGCTAAATCAGCCCCAGCATTTT.

This clonotype was observed a few times. J is TRBJ2-2 and V is TRBV7-9; D uncertain. The V end lost 4 bases, the J end lost 1 base, and 13 bases lay between the germline ends. Germline CDR1 and CDR2: SEHNR and FQNEAQ (reference sequence). CDR3 length: 16 residues. CDR3 in amino acids: CASSYRRSLNTGELFF. The CDR3 DNA reads TGTGCCAGCAGCTACCGACGAAGCCTGAACACCGGGGAGCTGTTTTTT.

CDR3 region: CASNERGGLNEQFF. CDR3 nucleotide sequence: TGTGCCAGCAACGAGCGGGGGGGCTTGAATGAGCAGTTCTTC. The J gene is TRBJ2-1, the V gene TRBV6-2 or TRBV6-3, with TRBD2 identical over 10 bases. Germline CDR1 and CDR2: MNHEY and SVGEGT. The CDR3 runs 14 residues. Losses at the gene ends were 7 bases for V and 7 bases for J; bases not matched to a gene: 7.

This clonotype came up a few times. CDR3 bases: TGTGCCAGCGGGTCGGGGGTCCTCTACGAGCAGTACTTC. Protein: CASGSGVLYEQYF. This rearrangement joins TRBV12-3 or TRBV12-4 to TRBJ2-7; D is possibly TRBD2 (6 bases). The ends were cut back, 8 bases at V and 3 bases at J, with 14 bases in the middle. The CDR3 has 13 residues.

This chain uses TRBV7-9 with TRBJ1-3; no definite D call. The CDR3 is 17 amino acids. CDR1 SEHNR and CDR2 FQNEAQ come from the germline V gene (reference sequence). The V gene lost 1 base and the J gene lost 0 bases, with 13 bases spanning the gap. The CDR3 DNA follows: TGTGCCAGCAGCTTAGGGGAACGCCTCGGCTCTGGAAACACCATATATTTT. Residues: CASSLGERLGSGNTIYF.

The rearrangement uses TRBV5-5 and TRBJ2-2; a possible D gene is TRBD1 (6 bases). CDR3 length equals 15 residues. Trimming took 3 bases from V and 2 from J, leaving 11 bases between them. CDR1 is SGHKS, CDR2 YYEKEE, per germline (reference sequence). The DNA for the CDR3 is TGTGCCAGCAGCTCGCTCAGGGGAAACACCGGGGAGCTGTTTTTT. Its protein is CASSSLRGNTGELFF.

This clonotype turned up a few times. The chain is built from TRBV9 and TRBJ2-3; tentative D call: TRBD2 (7 bases). Trimming shortened V by 0 bases and J by 2 bases, and 13 bases separated the two germline ends. The CDR3 is 16 residues long. Germline assignment: CDR1 SGDLS and CDR2 YYNGEE. The CDR3 sequence: CASSVVGGALTDTQYF. The CDR3 coding sequence is TGTGCCAGCAGCGTAGTTGGGGGGGCCCTCACAGATACGCAGTATTTT.

This clonotype has more than one count but fewer than ten. V gene TRBV5-1 combines with J gene TRBJ2-2; the D is unclear. The V gene's germline CDR1 is SGHRS and CDR2 YFSETQ. V was shortened by 5 bases and J by 1 base, with 9 bases between the two germline ends. This CDR3 contains 14 residues. CDR3 loop: CASRWSGNTGELFF. CDR3 DNA sequence: TGCGCCAGCAGGTGGTCAGGGAACACCGGGGAGCTGTTTTTT.

The chain employs TRBV5-6 and TRBJ2-3; D is possibly TRBD2 (6 bases). Germline V lookup: CDR1 SGHDT, CDR2 YYEEEE. This CDR3 has 15 residues. V was trimmed by 3 bases and J by 0 bases, leaving 11 bases between them. The CDR3 loop is CASSWRGTSTDTQYF. CDR3 sequence (DNA): TGTGCCAGCAGCTGGAGGGGAACTAGCACAGATACGCAGTATTTT.

This rearrangement joins TRBV5-1 to TRBJ2-3; D gene ambiguous. Trimming shortened V by 0 bases and J by 0 bases, and 11 bases separated the two germline ends. The CDR3 runs 16 residues. Germline V lookup: CDR1 SGHRS, CDR2 YFSETQ. DNA for the CDR3: TGCGCCAGCAGCTTGGATCGGGTCCCCAGCACAGATACGCAGTATTTT. It codes for CASSLDRVPSTDTQYF.

This clonotype was observed a few times. This chain joins TRBV12-3 or TRBV12-4 and TRBJ2-5, with 8 bases matching TRBD1. V gave up 5 bases and J gave up 5 bases; unmatched junction bases: 10. This CDR3 spans 15 amino acids. The CDR3 loop reads CASSTRQGKGETQYF. The CDR3 DNA sequence: TGTGCCAGCAGTACACGACAGGGGAAAGGGGAGACCCAGTACTTC.

This clonotype was seen repeatedly, ten times or more. This chain connects TRBV20-1 to TRBJ2-7, with 7 bases aligning to TRBD2. The CDR3 sequence is 14 residues long. Germline V CDR1 and CDR2: DFQATT, SNEGSKA (reference sequence). The junction had 9 bases not matched to a gene; V was cut back by 5 bases and J by 2 bases. CDR3 residues: CSAPRAGQTYEQYF. DNA of the CDR3: TGCAGTGCTCCGAGAGCGGGGCAGACCTACGAGCAGTACTTC.

In this sample, this clonotype turned up a few times. The genes are TRBV18 and TRBJ2-7; TRBD2 aligns across 7 bases. This CDR3 comprises 16 residues. V was clipped by 6 bases and J by 2 bases; unmatched bases: 13. Germline V gene lookup returns CDR1 KGHSH and CDR2 LQKENI. CDR3 region: CASSLHPGGPPYEQYF. CDR3 coding DNA: TGTGCCAGCTCCCTCCACCCGGGGGGTCCCCCCTACGAGCAGTACTTC.

This chain connects TRBV24-1 to TRBJ2-3; possibly TRBD2 for D (5 bases). Germline V gene sequence: CDR1 KGHDR, CDR2 SFDVKD. V lost 2 bases and J lost 1, with 12 bases in between. CDR3 length: 16 amino acids. This CDR3 is CATSDYSAGRTDTQYF. CDR3 in DNA: TGTGCCACCAGTGATTATTCGGCGGGCCGCACAGATACGCAGTATTTT.

This clonotype showed up just a few times. The chain carries TRBV2 and TRBJ2-7; 7 nucleotides align to TRBD2. J lost 9 bases, V lost 8 bases, and 13 bases had no gene match. CDR1 and CDR2 (germline): SNHLY, FYNNEI. This CDR3 region has 13 residues. CDR3 residues: CASDPRGRSGQYF. In DNA form, the CDR3 reads TGTGCCAGCGATCCCCGCGGGAGATCAGGGCAGTACTTC.

This clonotype was found once. J is TRBJ2-2 and V is TRBV9, with a possible D match to TRBD1 (6 bases). The germline V gene has CDR1 SGDLS and CDR2 YYNGEE. The CDR3 is 11 amino acids. V shed 9 bases and J shed 5 bases, with 8 bases lying between them. DNA for the CDR3: TGTGCCACCGGACAGACCGGGGAGCTGTTTTTT. Its translation: CATGQTGELFF. The variable domain in full, completed from reference TRBV9 and TRBJ2-2, reads DSGVTQTPKHLITATGQRVTLRCSPRSGDLSVYWYQQSLDQGLQFLIQYYNGEERAKGNILERFSAQQFPDLHSELNLSSLELGDSALYFCATGQTGELFFGEGSRLTVL.

At least ten counts were recorded for this clonotype. The V call is TRBV12-3 or TRBV12-4, the J call TRBJ2-5; 10 bases align to TRBD1. The CDR3 contains 15 residues. Trimming took 6 bases from V and 5 from J; bases not matched to a gene: 9. CDR3 in amino acids: CASRESGQGTETQYF. In DNA, the CDR3 is TGTGCCAGCAGGGAATCGGGACAGGGGACGGAGACCCAGTACTTC.

A few counts support this clonotype. The chain recombines TRBV20-1 with TRBJ2-7; TRBD1 matches 10 bases. The CDR3 loop spans 13 amino acids. Looked up from germline, CDR1 is DFQATT and CDR2 is SNEGSKA (reference sequence). The J segment lost 4 bases and the V segment lost 2 bases, leaving 2 bases of the junction unmatched. DNA of the CDR3: TGCAGTGCTAGAAGACAGGGGGCATACGAGCAGTACTTC. It encodes CSARRQGAYEQYF.

This clonotype has only a few counts. This chain connects TRBV5-1 to TRBJ2-2; D possibly corresponds to TRBD1 (6 bases). Looked up from germline, CDR1 is SGHRS and CDR2 is YFSETQ. Trimming stripped 4 bases from V and 4 bases from J, with 11 bases between. This CDR3 has 14 residues. CDR3 protein: CASSPDRFTGELFF. CDR3 coding DNA: TGCGCCAGCAGCCCCGACAGGTTCACCGGGGAGCTGTTTTTT.